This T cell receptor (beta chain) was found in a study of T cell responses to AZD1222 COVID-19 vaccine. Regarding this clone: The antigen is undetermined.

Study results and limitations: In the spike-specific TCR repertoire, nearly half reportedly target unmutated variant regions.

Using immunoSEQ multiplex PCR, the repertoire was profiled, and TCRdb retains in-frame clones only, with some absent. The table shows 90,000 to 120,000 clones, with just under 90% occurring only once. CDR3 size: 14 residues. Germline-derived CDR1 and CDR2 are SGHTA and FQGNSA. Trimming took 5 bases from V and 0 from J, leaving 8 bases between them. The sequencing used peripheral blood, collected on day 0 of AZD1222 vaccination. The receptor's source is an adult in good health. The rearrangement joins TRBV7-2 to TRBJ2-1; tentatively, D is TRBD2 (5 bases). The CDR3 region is CASSQTNSYNEQFF. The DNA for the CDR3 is TGTGCCAGCAGCCAGACTAACTCCTACAATGAGCAGTTCTTC.